This TCR beta chain was sequenced in a study of cytomegalovirus exposure and HLA in healthy donors. A word on this clone: The antigen remains unidentified.

Germline V gene sequence: CDR1 KGHSH, CDR2 LQKENI. The CDR3 is 14 amino acids. V was pared by 4 bases and J by 8 bases, with 7 bases of the junction left unmatched. The study's findings and limits: The authors reported that TCR beta sequences could predict HLA-A and HLA-B alleles. These predictions were accurate for most subjects in the first cohort.

PCR amplification relied on 60 Vbeta primers (plus 13 Jbeta primers). The assay was immunoSEQ multiplex PCR, and TCRdb's table has in-frame clones only and misses some. The sample lists more than 140,000 clones, 60% to 80% occurring once. What was sequenced was PBMCs. The receptor comes from a male donor in good health and CMV-seronegative. The V call is TRBV18, the J call TRBJ1-2; 10 positions agree with TRBD1. The CDR3 DNA follows: TGTGCCAGCTCACTACGAGGACAGGGGGACGGCTACACCTTC. Translating gives CASSLRGQGDGYTF.